Following are 7 T cell receptor beta chains from one sample sequenced in a study of cytomegalovirus exposure and HLA in healthy donors. Primers included in the PCR were 60 Vbeta and 13 Jbeta primers. Profiled with immunoSEQ multiplex PCR; TCRdb holds only in-frame clones, not every one. The sample has some 130,000 clones, approximately 81% seen once. The sample taken for sequencing was PBMCs. These receptors originate from a man aged 18 to 30 in good health and CMV-seronegative.

This clone was seen a handful of times. The chain carries TRBV30 and TRBJ2-7; 9 positions agree with TRBD2. Trimming cost V 4 bases and J 2 bases; bases outside gene matches: 15. This CDR3 is built from 17 residues. CDR1 is GTSNPN, CDR2 SVGIG, per germline (reference sequence). The CDR3 is CAWNRGQTSGWAYEQYF. DNA of the CDR3: TGTGCCTGGAATAGGGGGCAAACTAGCGGGTGGGCCTACGAGCAGTACTTC.

The rearrangement links TRBV5-6 to TRBJ2-7; D is possibly TRBD1 (6 bases). The CDR3 has 12 amino acids. Germline values: CDR1 SGHDT, CDR2 YYEEEE. Trimming left V 3 bases short and J 5 bases short, with 9 bases between. In DNA form, the CDR3 reads TGTGCCAGCAGCTCGACAGGTAACGAGCAGTACGTC. Encoded protein: CASSSTGNEQYV.

This clone was detected only once. The chain carries TRBV6-6 and TRBJ1-2; 11 nucleotides line up with TRBD1. Germline assignment: CDR1 MNHNY and CDR2 SVGAGI (reference sequence). Trimming cost V 0 bases and J 14 bases; bases outside gene matches: 8. The CDR3 runs to 14 residues. CDR3 DNA sequence: TGTGCCAGCAGTTACTCGGGACAGGGGGTCCCCCTAACCTTC. Protein sequence: CASSYSGQGVPLTF.

To note about this clone: This CDR3 is also generated by other DNA sequences in the sample. As DNA, the CDR3 is TGTGCCAGCTCTGGACAGGGGGACTATGGCTACACCTTC. Amino acids: CASSGQGDYGYTF. This rearrangement joins TRBV18 to TRBJ1-2; 10 bases align to TRBD1. Trimming cost V 6 bases and J 3 bases; bases outside gene matches: 1. Germline assignment: CDR1 KGHSH and CDR2 LQKENI. The CDR3 runs 13 residues. The whole variable domain, filled in from reference TRBV18 and TRBJ1-2, reads NAGVMQNPRHLVRRRGQEARLRCSPMKGHSHVYWYRQLPEEGLKFMVYLQKENIIDESGMPKERFSAEFPKEGPSILRIQQVVRGDSAAYFCASSGQGDYGYTFGSGTRLTVV.

This rearrangement joins TRBV2 to TRBJ1-1; D ambiguous. V was trimmed by 6 bases and J by 1 base, leaving 6 bases between them. Germline loops: CDR1 SNHLY, CDR2 FYNNEI. The CDR3 spans 12 residues. The CDR3 DNA reads TGTGCCAGCAGCGTCTGGAACACTGAAGCTTTCTTT. It is translated as CASSVWNTEAFF.

The chain carries TRBV27 and TRBJ2-7; 10 bases are shared with TRBD2. From germline, CDR1 is MNHEY and CDR2 SMNVEV (reference sequence). The CDR3 consists of 16 residues. Trimming took 2 bases from V and 6 from J; bases not matched to a gene: 10. The CDR3 loop reads CASSLMASGSTGEQYF. The CDR3 coding sequence is TGTGCCAGCAGTTTAATGGCTAGCGGGAGTACCGGCGAGCAGTACTTC.

This clone was picked up a small number of times. The rearrangement uses TRBV13 and TRBJ2-4; 7 bases align to TRBD2. CDR1 and CDR2 (germline): PRHDT, FYEKMQ (reference sequence). V shed 3 bases and J 3 bases; nucleotides not matched to a gene: 5. CDR3 length: 15 residues. DNA of the CDR3: TGTGCCAGCAGCTTCCCCGCGGGAGTCAAAAACATTCAGTACTTC. Its protein product is CASSFPAGVKNIQYF.